These 30 T cell receptor beta chains came from one sample sequenced in a study of blood T cell repertoires in COVID-19. TCRdb's copy holds only in-frame clones and misses some; the assay was immunoSEQ multiplex PCR. The profile covers around 40,000 clones, with 88% appearing a single time and roughly an eighth taken by the ten largest. Sequences were obtained from peripheral blood. Every receptor here comes from a human donor in a cohort sampled during active COVID-19.

The V call is TRBV19, the J call TRBJ1-2; 9 bases are a match to TRBD1. CDR1 is LNHDA and CDR2 is SQIVND in the germline V gene (reference sequence). The junction had 6 bases not matched to a gene; V was cut back by 3 bases and J by 4 bases. CDR3 length: 15 residues. CDR3 region: CASSIGTGILYGYTF. The DNA for the CDR3 is TGTGCCAGTAGTATCGGGACAGGGATCCTCTATGGCTACACCTTC.

V is TRBV5-4 and J is TRBJ1-2; 7 bases are shared with TRBD1. The CDR3 extends over 14 amino acids. Germline V gene data show CDR1 as SGHNT and CDR2 as YYREEE (reference sequence). V lost 1 base to trimming and J lost 3 bases; unmatched junction nucleotides: 3. CDR3 loop: CASSLFGTDYGYTF. DNA for the CDR3: TGTGCCAGCAGCTTGTTCGGGACAGACTATGGCTACACCTTC.

The chain recombines TRBV2 with TRBJ1-4; a possible D gene is TRBD1 (6 bases). V was trimmed by 7 bases and J by 1 base, leaving 13 bases between them. The CDR3 covers 15 residues. Germline CDR1 SNHLY, CDR2 FYNNEI. The CDR3, as DNA: TGTGCCAGCACGGGCAGCAGGGGAACTAATGAAAAACTGTTTTTT. This gives the protein CASTGSRGTNEKLFF.

V usage is TRBV5-4 and J usage is TRBJ2-3; the D is unclear. Germline-derived CDR1 and CDR2 are SGHNT and YYREEE (reference sequence). The CDR3 runs to 14 residues. Trimming cost V 0 bases and J 0 bases, with 5 bases left between them. The CDR3 loop is CASSLVQSTDTQYF. In DNA, the CDR3 is TGTGCCAGCAGCTTGGTACAGAGCACAGATACGCAGTATTTT.

This chain links TRBV10-3 with TRBJ1-1; 9 bases align to TRBD1. The CDR3 sequence is 14 residues long. CDR1 is ENHRY, CDR2 SYGVKD, per germline. Unmatched junction bases numbered 3, after V lost 7 bases and J lost 0 bases. For the CDR3, the DNA is TGTGCCATCAATGGACAGGGGATGAACACTGAAGCTTTCTTT. Translation: CAINGQGMNTEAFF.

The V gene is TRBV30, the J gene TRBJ1-4; TRBD1 aligns across 9 bases. Trimming cost V 4 bases and J 4 bases; bases outside gene matches: 7. The CDR3 length is 15 residues. Germline V gene sequence: CDR1 GTSNPN, CDR2 SVGIG (reference sequence). The CDR3 loop reads CAWTRVGQGNEKLFF. CDR3 DNA sequence: TGTGCCTGGACCCGCGTGGGACAGGGTAATGAAAAACTGTTTTTT.

The CDR3 sequence is CASRLGQGTGELFF. CDR3 in DNA: TGCGCCAGCCGCCTAGGACAGGGCACCGGGGAGCTGTTTTTT. The gene calls are TRBV4-1 and TRBJ2-2, with TRBD1 matching 8 bases. Germline-derived CDR1 and CDR2 are MGHRA and YSYEKL. Unmatched junction bases numbered 6, after V lost 8 bases and J lost 4 bases. This CDR3 contains 14 residues.

Here the CDR3 DNA reads TGTGCCAGCAGCAAGCGACTAGCGGGGTCCCACAATGAGCAGTTCTTC. This codes for CASSKRLAGSHNEQFF. The J gene is TRBJ2-1, the V gene TRBV7-6, with 11 bases that match TRBD2. Germline assignment: CDR1 SGHVS and CDR2 FNYEAQ. The CDR3 is made up of 16 amino acids. J was trimmed by 5 bases and V by 5 bases; bases with no gene match: 8.

V usage is TRBV18 and J usage is TRBJ1-1; possible D gene TRBD1, 6 bases. The CDR3 totals 14 residues. Germline lookup yields CDR1 KGHSH and CDR2 LQKENI. V was cut by 3 bases and J by 2 bases, with 10 bases left in between. The DNA of the CDR3 is TGTGCCAGCTCACCTGGACAGCCTAACACTGAAGCTTTCTTT. Translation: CASSPGQPNTEAFF.

The chain is built from TRBV5-1 and TRBJ1-3; D gene unclear. Trimming removed 6 bases from V and 0 bases from J, with 16 bases in between. This CDR3 is 16 amino acids long. CDR1 SGHRS and CDR2 YFSETQ come from the germline V gene. The DNA of the CDR3 is TGCGCCAGCACCGGGAGCAGCTGGAGCTCTGGAAACACCATATATTTT. This codes for CASTGSSWSSGNTIYF.

This rearrangement joins TRBV6-1 to TRBJ2-3, with D tentatively TRBD2 (7 bases). The CDR3 consists of 15 residues. Trimming took 3 bases from V and 6 from J, leaving 16 bases between them. CDR1 and CDR2 from the germline V gene are MNHNS and SASEGT. CDR3 sequence (DNA): TGTGCCAGCAGTGATAGGGGGGGGCCACGGGATACGCAGTATTTT. Its translation: CASSDRGGPRDTQYF.

This sequence joins TRBV5-4 and TRBJ2-5; weak D call: TRBD2 (6 bases). Trimming removed 4 bases at V and 5 bases at J, with 6 bases between. The CDR3 runs to 11 residues. Germline lookup yields CDR1 SGHNT and CDR2 YYREEE (reference sequence). CDR3 amino acids: CASSRGETQYF. CDR3 in DNA: TGTGCCAGCAGCCGGGGGGAGACCCAGTACTTC.

The rearrangement links TRBV7-2 to TRBJ1-6; 12 bases are a match to TRBD1. Germline trimming cut 5 bases from V and 9 bases from J; bases unmatched to any gene: 8. The CDR3 is 16 amino acids. Looked up from germline, CDR1 is SGHTA and CDR2 is FQGNSA. The CDR3 loop is CASSQGGTGGGSPLHF. CDR3 nucleotides: TGTGCCAGCAGCCAGGGGGGGACAGGGGGCGGTTCACCCCTCCACTTT.

The chain is built from TRBV9 and TRBJ1-1, with D unclear. The CDR3 is 14 residues long. Germline loops: CDR1 SGDLS, CDR2 YYNGEE. Between the trimmed V and J ends, which lost 0 bases and 3 bases, there was a span of 9 bases. The CDR3 reads CASSVGGVDTEAFF. The CDR3 DNA is TGTGCCAGCAGCGTAGGCGGGGTCGACACTGAAGCTTTCTTT.

The genes are TRBV7-2 and TRBJ2-7; 8 bases match TRBD2. V shed 2 bases, J shed 1 base, and the junction held 4 bases outside the gene matches. Germline loops: CDR1 SGHTA, CDR2 FQGNSA. The CDR3 spans 15 residues. DNA of the CDR3: TGTGCCAGCAGCTTAATTAGCGGGGTGTCCTACGAGCAGTACTTC. Translated, it gives CASSLISGVSYEQYF. Full variable domain (rest looked up from reference TRBV7-2 and TRBJ2-7): GAGVSQSPSNKVTEKGKDVELRCDPISGHTALYWYRQSLGQGLEFLIYFQGNSAPDKSGLPSDRFSAERTGGSVSTLTIQRTQQEDSAVYLCASSLISGVSYEQYFGPGTRLTVT.

The chain joins TRBV19 to TRBJ2-3; TRBD2 agrees at 11 bases. The CDR3 loop spans 17 amino acids. The germline CDR1 and CDR2 sequences are LNHDA and SQIVND (reference sequence). The junction had 10 bases not matched to a gene; V was cut back by 5 bases and J by 3 bases. The CDR3 here is CASSEPTSGGWTDTQYF. The CDR3 DNA follows: TGTGCCAGTAGTGAGCCTACTAGCGGGGGCTGGACAGATACGCAGTATTTT.

This sequence joins TRBV6-2 or TRBV6-3 and TRBJ1-2; D gene uncertain. V was shortened by 0 bases and J by 4 bases, with 9 bases between the two germline ends. Germline V CDR1 and CDR2: MNHEY, SVGEGT. The CDR3 is 14 amino acids. CDR3 residues: CASSYSGAPYGYTF. CDR3 DNA sequence: TGTGCCAGCAGTTACTCAGGAGCCCCCTATGGCTACACCTTC.

This chain joins TRBV10-2 and TRBJ2-3, with 11 nucleotides matching TRBD1. Germline CDR1 reads WSHSY; CDR2 reads SAAADI. Losses at the gene ends were 10 bases for V and 3 bases for J; bases not matched to a gene: 9. This CDR3 has 15 residues. The CDR3 reads CATGTGGIGTDTQYF. The CDR3 DNA sequence: TGCGCCACGGGGACAGGGGGAATCGGAACAGATACGCAGTATTTT.

The CDR3 DNA sequence: TGCGCCAGCAGCCCCTCCCCCCGGGGGGTTGGGGTTGAGTACAATGAGCAGTTCTTC. It encodes CASSPSPRGVGVEYNEQFF. This rearrangement joins TRBV4-3 to TRBJ2-1, with 7 bases fitting TRBD2. V dropped 4 bases and J dropped 4; count of bases not matched to a gene: 19. The CDR3 runs 19 residues. In germline, CDR1 is LGHNA, CDR2 YSLEER.

The chain recombines TRBV19 with TRBJ1-6; D call uncertain. The CDR3 totals 14 residues. Trimming took 10 bases from V and 0 from J, leaving 10 bases between them. CDR1 is LNHDA, CDR2 SQIVND, per germline (reference sequence). CDR3 amino acids: CATGWSSYNSPLHF. For the CDR3, the DNA is TGTGCCACCGGATGGAGCTCCTATAATTCACCCCTCCACTTT.

This clone showed up just a few times. V is TRBV10-3 and J is TRBJ1-3; 7 nucleotides match TRBD1. This CDR3 comprises 15 residues. The germline V gene encodes CDR1 ENHRY and CDR2 SYGVKD. The ends lost 3 bases at V and 2 bases at J; junction bases unmatched: 4. DNA for the CDR3: TGTGCCATCAGTGAAACAGGGGCCACTGGAAACACCATATATTTT. It codes for CAISETGATGNTIYF.

The chain joins TRBV14 to TRBJ2-5; TRBD2 agrees at 7 bases. Germline-derived CDR1 and CDR2 are SGHDN and FVKESK. The CDR3 consists of 16 residues. Trimming at V came to 4 bases and at J to 1 base, leaving 9 bases not matched to a gene. In DNA form, the CDR3 reads TGTGCCAGCAGCCCCCTGGCGGGGGAGTTCCAAGAGACCCAGTACTTC. Protein: CASSPLAGEFQETQYF.

As DNA, the CDR3 is TGTGCCAGCAGCAGGGGACTAGCGGGGAACAATGAGCAGTTCTTC. Translation gives CASSRGLAGNNEQFF. V gene TRBV7-2 combines with J gene TRBJ2-1, with TRBD2 identical over 13 bases. The V and J ends lost 5 bases and 5 bases, in that order; junction bases with no gene match: 3. This CDR3 is built from 15 residues. The germline V gene encodes CDR1 SGHTA and CDR2 FQGNSA.

The rearrangement links TRBV9 to TRBJ2-2; tentative D call: TRBD1 (6 bases). The germline V gene encodes CDR1 SGDLS and CDR2 YYNGEE. The CDR3 has 18 amino acids. V lost 4 bases to trimming and J lost 4 bases, with 23 bases between them. Here the CDR3 DNA reads TGTGCCAGCAGCCGTCGAGGGGGAGATGAAGTGGTCACCGGGGAGCTGTTTTTT. It specifies CASSRRGGDEVVTGELFF.

The V call is TRBV30, the J call TRBJ1-2; 7 bases are shared with TRBD1. With V trimmed by 4 bases and J by 8 bases, 10 bases remained unmatched. The germline V gene encodes CDR1 GTSNPN and CDR2 SVGIG (reference sequence). The CDR3 has 13 residues. DNA of the CDR3: TGTGCCTGGAAGAGAGGGGGCGCAGGGGGCTACACCTTC. Its protein product is CAWKRGGAGGYTF.

The J gene is TRBJ1-2, the V gene TRBV5-1; no firm D call. CDR3 length: 14 residues. Trimming removed 0 bases from V and 4 bases from J, with 10 bases in between. From germline, CDR1 is SGHRS and CDR2 YFSETQ. In DNA, the CDR3 is TGCGCCAGCAGCTTGGTCGGGGTAGGCTATGGCTACACCTTC. Its protein is CASSLVGVGYGYTF.

The rearrangement joins TRBV18 to TRBJ2-7; a weak D match, TRBD2 (6 bases). The CDR3 covers 14 residues. Trimming took 3 bases from V and 0 from J, leaving 9 bases between them. The germline V gene encodes CDR1 KGHSH and CDR2 LQKENI. The chain's CDR3 is CASSPRTNSYEQYF. CDR3 nucleotides: TGTGCCAGCTCACCCCGGACTAACTCCTACGAGCAGTACTTC.

The rearrangement joins TRBV19 to TRBJ1-3; possible D gene TRBD1, 5 bases. This CDR3 spans 15 amino acids. CDR1 is LNHDA and CDR2 is SQIVND in the germline V gene (reference sequence). The V gene lost 6 bases and the J gene lost 0 bases, with 12 bases spanning the gap. The CDR3, as DNA: TGTGCCAGTAGCGCGGGGCAAAACTCTGGAAACACCATATATTTT. As protein: CASSAGQNSGNTIYF.

The CDR3 protein is CSASTSGTDTQYF. The CDR3, as DNA: TGCAGTGCTAGTACTAGCGGCACAGATACGCAGTATTTT. The chain is built from TRBV20-1 and TRBJ2-3, with 7 positions matching TRBD2. From germline, CDR1 is DFQATT and CDR2 SNEGSKA (reference sequence). CDR3 length: 13 amino acids. The trim removed 3 bases at V and 1 base at J, leaving 1 base unmatched.

The chain joins TRBV7-9 to TRBJ2-5; tentative D call: TRBD1 (6 bases). V lost 3 bases to trimming and J lost 2 bases, with 7 bases between them. CDR3 size: 13 residues. Germline CDR1 SEHNR, CDR2 FQNEAQ (reference sequence). In nucleotides, the CDR3 is TGTGCCAGCAGCTTTAGGGGGCAAGAGACCCAGTACTTC. Translated: CASSFRGQETQYF.